These 16 T cell receptor beta chains share one sample of origin, sequenced in a study of CXCR3-negative and CXCR3-positive naive CD8 T cells. The libraries of TRB cDNA were prepared using 5' RACE with UMI labels. TCRdb reprocessed the 5' RACE reads and reports one entry per CDR3 protein, with no DNA. The table lists roughly 86,000 distinct CDR3 sequences. The specimen was naive CXCR3- CD8+ T cells from blood. Subset meaning: CD45RO-CCR7+CD27+CD95- naive CD8+ T cells lacking CXCR3 (TNR3-). The receptors here all came from a human donor in good health. Some clones in this sample may be carry-over from other donors' samples.

The chain couples TRBV9 to TRBJ2-1; the TRBD2 assignment by TCRdb is unverifiable without DNA. Germline lookup yields CDR1 SGDLS and CDR2 YYNGEE. The CDR3 extends over 15 amino acids. This chain's CDR3 is CASSSGTSAYNEQFF.

The chain joins TRBV20-1 to TRBJ2-7. The germline gives CDR1 DFQATT, CDR2 SNEGSKA (reference sequence). The CDR3 totals 13 residues. The CDR3 sequence is CSARGRGSYEQYF.

V usage is TRBV5-1 and J usage is TRBJ2-1; TCRdb picks TRBD1, but there is no DNA to check that call. This CDR3 is built from 17 residues. CDR1 SGHRS and CDR2 YFSETQ come from the germline V gene. CDR3 protein: CASSPQEKTGTYNEQFF.

This chain links TRBV4-3 with TRBJ2-6; as DNA is missing, the TRBD1 call by TCRdb cannot be tested. The CDR3 runs 18 residues. Germline lookup yields CDR1 LGHNA and CDR2 YSLEER. CDR3 region: CASSQGGQGPSGANVLTF.

The CDR3 spells CSARDREVGYTF. The rearrangement links TRBV20-1 to TRBJ1-2. Looked up from germline, CDR1 is DFQATT and CDR2 is SNEGSKA (reference sequence). The CDR3 has 12 residues.

J is TRBJ1-2 and V is TRBV9. Germline V CDR1 and CDR2: SGDLS, YYNGEE. CDR3 size: 19 residues. The CDR3 protein is CASSVPRWSGTSDDYGYTF.

V and J are TRBV7-9 and TRBJ2-1; TCRdb picks TRBD1, but there is no DNA to check that call. This CDR3 has 13 residues. In germline, CDR1 is SEHNR, CDR2 FQNEAQ (reference sequence). The CDR3 sequence is CASSPPGVWEQFF.

The chain is built from TRBV7-8 and TRBJ2-1; TCRdb's D call of TRBD1 is untestable without DNA. Per germline, CDR1 SGHVS and CDR2 FQNEAQ. There are 17 residues in the CDR3. The CDR3 sequence: CASSLGGLESSYNEQFF. Complete variable domain (other parts from reference TRBV7-8 and TRBJ2-1): GAGVSQSPRYKVAKRGQDVALRCDPISGHVSLFWYQQALGQGPEFLTYFQNEAQLDKSGLPSDRFFAERPEGSVSTLKIQRTQQEDSAVYLCASSLGGLESSYNEQFFGPGTRLTVL.

The chain combines TRBV6-5 with TRBJ2-1; no DNA is available, so the TRBD2 call from TCRdb remains unchecked. The CDR3 covers 14 residues. Germline assignment: CDR1 MNHEY and CDR2 SVGAGI. The CDR3: CASSYSGGGNEQFF.

This CDR3 is CSARVQGTEAFF. V is TRBV20-1 and J is TRBJ1-1; the TCRdb D gene call, TRBD1, has no DNA to confirm it. Per germline, CDR1 DFQATT and CDR2 SNEGSKA (reference sequence). This CDR3 is built from 12 residues.

V is TRBV6-6 and J is TRBJ2-5; TCRdb picks TRBD2, but there is no DNA to check that call. The germline CDR1 and CDR2 sequences are MNHNY and SVGAGI (reference sequence). The CDR3 extends over 17 amino acids. The CDR3 is CASSLDIIAGDRETQYF.

The CDR3 reads CASSEGPRRETYNEQFF. The rearrangement joins TRBV10-1 to TRBJ2-1; TCRdb's D gene call, TRBD2, goes unchecked for lack of DNA. Germline V gene lookup returns CDR1 WNHNN and CDR2 SYGVQD (reference sequence). The CDR3 has 17 amino acids.

CDR3 region: CASSLWTSGGSTGELFF. The rearrangement joins TRBV12-3 or TRBV12-4 to TRBJ2-2; without DNA, the TCRdb call of TRBD2 cannot be checked. This CDR3 region has 17 residues.

The CDR3 spells CASSLGQGAVAEAFF. The chain couples TRBV7-6 to TRBJ1-1; TCRdb's D gene call, TRBD1, goes unchecked for lack of DNA. This CDR3 has 15 amino acids. From germline, CDR1 is SGHVS and CDR2 FNYEAQ.

The chain links TRBV5-1 to TRBJ2-1; the TCRdb D gene call, TRBD1, has no DNA to confirm it. The germline V gene has CDR1 SGHRS and CDR2 YFSETQ. The CDR3 loop spans 15 amino acids. The CDR3 spells CASSYPGQGIYEQFF.

The chain employs TRBV7-9 and TRBJ2-3; TCRdb reports TRBD2, a call that lacks DNA to check it against. This CDR3 spans 15 amino acids. From germline, CDR1 is SEHNR and CDR2 FQNEAQ (reference sequence). This CDR3 reads CASRPPSGPTDTQYF.